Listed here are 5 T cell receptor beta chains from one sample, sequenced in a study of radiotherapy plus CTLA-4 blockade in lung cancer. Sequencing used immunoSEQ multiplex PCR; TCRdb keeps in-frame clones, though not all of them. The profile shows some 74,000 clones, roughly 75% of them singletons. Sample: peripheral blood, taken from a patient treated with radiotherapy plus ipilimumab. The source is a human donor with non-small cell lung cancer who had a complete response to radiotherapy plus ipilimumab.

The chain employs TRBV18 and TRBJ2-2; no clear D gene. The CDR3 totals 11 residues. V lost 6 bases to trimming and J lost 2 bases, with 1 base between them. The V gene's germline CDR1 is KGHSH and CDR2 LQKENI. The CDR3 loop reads CASSNTGELFF. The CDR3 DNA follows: TGTGCCAGCTCTAACACCGGGGAGCTGTTTTTT.

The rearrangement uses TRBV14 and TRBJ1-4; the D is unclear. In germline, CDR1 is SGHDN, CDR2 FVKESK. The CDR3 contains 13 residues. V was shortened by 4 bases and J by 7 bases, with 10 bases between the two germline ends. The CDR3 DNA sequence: TGTGCCAGCAGCCCGGGGAGAAGTGAAAAACTGTTTTTT. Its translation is CASSPGRSEKLFF. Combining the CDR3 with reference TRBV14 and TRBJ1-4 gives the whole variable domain EAGVTQFPSHSVIEKGQTVTLRCDPISGHDNLYWYRRVMGKEIKFLLHFVKESKQDESGMPNNRFLAERTGGTYSTLKVQPAELEDSGVYFCASSPGRSEKLFFGSGTQLSVL.

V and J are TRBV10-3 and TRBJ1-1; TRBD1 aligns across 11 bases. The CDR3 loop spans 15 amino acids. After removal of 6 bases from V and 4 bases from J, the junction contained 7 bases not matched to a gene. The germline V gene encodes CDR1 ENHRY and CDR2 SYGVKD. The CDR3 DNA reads TGTGCCATCAGCCCGGACAGGGGGCGAGCCACTGAAGCTTTCTTT. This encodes CAISPDRGRATEAFF.

The CDR3 bases are TGTGCCAGCAGCGTATCCTCCTACAGGGTCGGGGAGCTGTTTTTT. Its translation is CASSVSSYRVGELFF. The rearrangement joins TRBV9 to TRBJ2-2, with a weak D call TRBD1 (6 bases). Germline loops: CDR1 SGDLS, CDR2 YYNGEE. This CDR3 region has 15 residues. V was trimmed by 1 base and J by 7 bases, leaving 14 bases between them.

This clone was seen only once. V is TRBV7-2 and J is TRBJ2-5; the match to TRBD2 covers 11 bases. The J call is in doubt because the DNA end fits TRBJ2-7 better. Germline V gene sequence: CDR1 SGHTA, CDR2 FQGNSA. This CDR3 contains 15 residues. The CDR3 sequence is CASSSSGGSSYEQYF. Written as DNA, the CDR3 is TGTGCCAGCAGCTCTAGCGGGGGGAGCTCCTACGAGCAGTACTTC.